These 7 T cell receptor beta chains were all obtained from the same sample, sequenced in a study of blood T cell repertoires in COVID-19. Sequencing was performed with immunoSEQ multiplex PCR; in TCRdb, only in-frame clones are kept and a portion is missing. The profile shows 64,000 or so clones, around four fifths of them singletons. The sample comprised peripheral blood. The receptor set was obtained from a man older than 75 with acute or convalescent COVID-19.

The chain uses TRBV12-5 and TRBJ1-1; maybe TRBD1 (5 bases). The CDR3 is made up of 14 amino acids. The germline CDR1 and CDR2 sequences are LGHNT and FRNRAP. V was cut by 4 bases and J by 5 bases, with 14 bases left in between. The CDR3, as DNA: TGTGCTAGTGGTTCGGGCGGGGGAAGGACTGAAGCTTTCTTT. Protein product: CASGSGGGRTEAFF.

This chain links TRBV6-5 with TRBJ2-2; 12 bases match TRBD1. V trimming: 7 bases; J trimming: 6 bases; junction bases outside the gene matches: 6. Per the germline V gene, CDR1 is MNHEY and CDR2 is SVGAGI. The CDR3 extends over 15 amino acids. This CDR3 is CASNPGQGAAGELFF. The CDR3 DNA sequence: TGTGCCAGCAACCCGGGACAGGGGGCGGCCGGGGAGCTGTTTTTT.

The chain has TRBV29-1 and TRBJ2-1; no clear D. The CDR3 extends over 16 amino acids. V was cut by 4 bases and J by 4 bases, with 20 bases left in between. Germline V gene data show CDR1 as SQVTM and CDR2 as ANQGSEA. CDR3 sequence (DNA): TGCAGCGTTGTCGGTTTTGTCAGCGATCCTTACAATGAGCAGTTCTTC. This codes for CSVVGFVSDPYNEQFF.

The gene calls are TRBV3-1 (or the pseudogene TRBV3-2) and TRBJ1-2, with D tentatively TRBD1 (5 bases). Looked up from germline, CDR1 is LGHDT and CDR2 is YNNKEL (reference sequence). This CDR3 contains 16 residues. Deletions cut 1 base from V and 2 bases from J, with 14 bases between. CDR3 DNA sequence: TGTGCCAGCAGCCAAGGGTTCGGCCAGGGCAACTATGGCTACACCTTC. Encoded protein: CASSQGFGQGNYGYTF.

The rearrangement joins TRBV11-3 to TRBJ1-2; a possible D gene is TRBD1 (5 bases). Germline values: CDR1 SGHNT, CDR2 YENEEA. The CDR3 is made up of 14 amino acids. V lost 5 bases, J lost 2 bases, and 12 bases lay in between. The CDR3 protein is CASSPQTENYGYTF. The CDR3 DNA follows: TGTGCCAGCAGCCCACAGACAGAAAACTATGGCTACACCTTC.

The V call is TRBV7-9, the J call TRBJ2-1, with D possibly TRBD1 on 6 matching bases. Trimming took off 5 bases at V and 1 base at J, with 15 bases between the two ends. There are 16 residues in the CDR3. Germline V gives CDR1 SEHNR, CDR2 FQNEAQ (reference sequence). The CDR3 nucleotides read TGTGCCAGCAGCCCCATCGGACAGAGATCCTACAATGAGCAGTTCTTC. Its protein product is CASSPIGQRSYNEQFF.

This clone has just one count. This chain joins TRBV24-1 and TRBJ1-2; no definite D call. The length of the CDR3 is 17 residues. From germline, CDR1 is KGHDR and CDR2 SFDVKD. V lost 3 bases to trimming and J lost 7 bases, with 23 bases between them. For the CDR3, the DNA is TGTGCCACCAGTGATCGGAGACGCGGAACAAGAGAAGGTGGCTACACCTTC. It encodes CATSDRRRGTREGGYTF.